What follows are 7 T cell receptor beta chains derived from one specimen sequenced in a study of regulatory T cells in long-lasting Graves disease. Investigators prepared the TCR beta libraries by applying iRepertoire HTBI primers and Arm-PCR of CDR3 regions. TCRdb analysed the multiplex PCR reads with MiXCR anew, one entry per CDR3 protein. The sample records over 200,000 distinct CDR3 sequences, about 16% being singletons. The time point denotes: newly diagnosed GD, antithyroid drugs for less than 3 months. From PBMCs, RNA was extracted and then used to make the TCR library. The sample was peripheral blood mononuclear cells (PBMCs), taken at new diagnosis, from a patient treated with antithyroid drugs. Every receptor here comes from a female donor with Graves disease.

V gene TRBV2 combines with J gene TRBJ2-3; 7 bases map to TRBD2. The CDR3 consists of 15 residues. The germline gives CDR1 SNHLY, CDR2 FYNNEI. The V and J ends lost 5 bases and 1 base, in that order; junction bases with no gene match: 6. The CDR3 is CASSKTLAGTDTQYF. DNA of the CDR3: TGTGCCAGCAGTAAAACCCTAGCGGGCACAGATACGCAGTATTTT.

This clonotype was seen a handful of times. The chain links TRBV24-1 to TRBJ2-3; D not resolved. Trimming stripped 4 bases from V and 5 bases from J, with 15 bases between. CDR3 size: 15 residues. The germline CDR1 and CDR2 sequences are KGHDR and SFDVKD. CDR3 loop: CATSDPDPGRDTQYF. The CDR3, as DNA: TGTGCCACCAGTGACCCGGACCCTGGAAGAGATACGCAGTATTTT.

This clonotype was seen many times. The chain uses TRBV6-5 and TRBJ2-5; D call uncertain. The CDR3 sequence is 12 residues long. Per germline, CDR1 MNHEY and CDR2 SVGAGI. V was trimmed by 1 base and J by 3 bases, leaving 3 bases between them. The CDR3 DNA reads TGTGCCAGCAGTTACTTAGAAGAGACCCAGTACTTC. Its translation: CASSYLEETQYF.

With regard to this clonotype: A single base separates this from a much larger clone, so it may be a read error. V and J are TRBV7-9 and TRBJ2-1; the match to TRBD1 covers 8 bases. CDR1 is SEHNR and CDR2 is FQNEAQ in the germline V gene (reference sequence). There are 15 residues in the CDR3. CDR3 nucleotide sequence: TGTGCCAACAGCGATACAGGGGGTGTGGGCAATGAGCAGTTCTTC. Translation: CANSDTGGVGNEQFF. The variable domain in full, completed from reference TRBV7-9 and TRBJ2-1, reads DTGVSQNPRHKITKRGQNVTFRCDPISEHNRLYWYRQTLGQGPEFLTYFQNEAQLEKSRLLSDRFSAERPKGSFSTLEIQRTEQGDSAMYLCANSDTGGVGNEQFFGPGTRLTVL.

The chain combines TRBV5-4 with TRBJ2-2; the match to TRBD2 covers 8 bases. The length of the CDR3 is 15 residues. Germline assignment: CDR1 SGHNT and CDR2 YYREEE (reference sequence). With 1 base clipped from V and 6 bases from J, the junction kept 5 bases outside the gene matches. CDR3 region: CASSLSYGRAGELFF. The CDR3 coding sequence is TGTGCCAGCAGCTTGTCATACGGGAGGGCCGGGGAGCTGTTTTTT. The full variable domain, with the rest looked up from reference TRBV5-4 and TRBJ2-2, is ETGVTQSPTHLIKTRGQQVTLRCSSQSGHNTVSWYQQALGQGPQFIFQYYREEENGRGNFPPRFSGLQFPNYSSELNVNALELDDSALYLCASSLSYGRAGELFFGEGSRLTVL.

The CDR3 region has the DNA TGTGCCTGGAGTTTGACCAACAGCTTGAACTATGGCTACACCTTC. Translating gives CAWSLTNSLNYGYTF. The V gene is TRBV30, the J gene TRBJ1-2, with D uncertain. Trimming shortened V by 2 bases and J by 2 bases, and 15 bases separated the two germline ends. Germline loops: CDR1 GTSNPN, CDR2 SVGIG (reference sequence). The CDR3 consists of 15 residues. Full variable domain (rest looked up from reference TRBV30 and TRBJ1-2): SQTIHQWPATLVQPVGSPLSLECTVEGTSNPNLYWYRQAAGRGLQLLFYSVGIGQISSEVPQNLSASRPQDRQFILSSKKLLLSDSGFYLCAWSLTNSLNYGYTFGSGTRLTVV.

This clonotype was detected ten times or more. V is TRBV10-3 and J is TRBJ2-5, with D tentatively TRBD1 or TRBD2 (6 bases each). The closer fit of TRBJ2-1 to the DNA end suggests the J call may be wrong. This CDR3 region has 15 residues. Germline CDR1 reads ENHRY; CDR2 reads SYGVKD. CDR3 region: CAISGGAIRSDEQFF. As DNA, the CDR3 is TGTGCCATCAGTGGGGGGGCAATTAGATCGGATGAGCAGTTCTTC.